This TCR beta chain appears in the sequencing data of a study of CD8 T cells in Susac syndrome (dated by TCRdb to between 2018 and 2021). Study-level background: Of the Susac syndrome patients who were sequenced, about eight were in clinical remission while about six had clinically active disease. At blood withdrawal, Susac syndrome patients were either therapy-naive, taking corticosteroids (in some cases with IVIg as well), or taking IVIg alone. The study used repertoire sequencing to test whether antigen drove CD8+ T cell activation and differentiation in Susac syndrome. Clonality of the CD8+ T cell repertoire was compared between over 10 healthy donors, approximately 14 Susac syndrome patients and 15 or so multiple sclerosis patients.

Results and caveats for the whole study, not just this receptor: Clonal expansion was seen in Susac syndrome CD8+ repertoires, peaking in CD8+ TEMRA cells and being greater in clinically active patients than in remitting ones. In the total CD8+ and CD8+ TEMRA repertoires, 15 to 20 and five Susac-specific public clones, respectively, were identified. The number of individuals in the TCR sequencing and HLA analysis was recognized as being relatively small.

Peripheral blood CD8+ and CD4+ T cells from healthy donors, Susac syndrome patients and multiple sclerosis patients were profiled by high-throughput TCR beta sequencing. Susac syndrome patients met recently defined diagnostic criteria for definite or probable disease. Bulk CD8+ and CD4+ T cells were purified by magnetic negative isolation, whereas CD8+ TEMRA cells were enriched by FACS. Blood was drawn into EDTA tubes, processed within 24 hours, and PBMCs were isolated by density gradient centrifugation. PBMCs intended for TCR sequencing were cryopreserved in liquid nitrogen and thawed later in a water bath at 37 degrees C. A purity of at least 90% was achieved for sorted or isolated CD4+, CD8+ and CD8+ TEMRA cells. About this clonotype: Which antigen it targets is not known. No clone much larger than this one lies a single base away; base qualities are absent.

Unmatched junction bases come to 14, with V trimmed by 3 bases and J by 1 base. The germline V gene provides CDR1 SQVTM and CDR2 ANQGSEA. Reading from cysteine to phenylalanine, the CDR3 counts 17 amino acids. The CDR3 DNA has 51 bases and is translated from base 1. RNA was extracted using the RNeasy kit, and about 0.5 to 1 microgram was reverse transcribed with random hexamers. The immunoSEQ multiplex PCR assay, which covers 54 Vbeta and 13 Jbeta segments, was used to amplify TCR beta CDR3 regions. Bias from PCR amplification was corrected by using a synthetic template baseline for primer optimization and for computational correction. Per the original workflow: Reads were annotated to V, D and J genes per IMGT and analyzed with immunoSEQ Analyzer, keeping only productive sequences. To calculate clonality, Shannon entropy was normalized by log2 of the number of productive unique sequences and then subtracted from one. For each patient and control, public and private clones were evaluated within the 100 most prevalent clones. Clones were defined as Susac-specific when absent from the healthy and MS cohorts, from approximately 970 published viral clones and from other ImmuneACCESS disease sequences. The public sequencing data were trimmed at Q25 with fastp and processed into clonotypes with MiXCR by TCRdb, which kept only in-frame beta chains. A single entry per CDR3 protein holds the most common genes and DNA from its merged rows. The V and J calls and clone size come from TCRdb's table, not from the authors' own analysis. The sample data list around 110,000 distinct CDR3 sequences, and roughly 95% of these were observed just once. The leading ten clones occupy 0.4% to 0.5% of the sample.

In this chain, TRBV29-1 is recombined with TRBJ1-2; 7 bases in the junction line up with TRBD1. This receptor was identified in a human donor with Susac syndrome. The specimen was CD8+ T cells from PBMCs. The DNA is TGCAGCGTTGAGTGGCCCCCCGGACAGGTCAATAACTATGGCTACACCTTC. The encoded protein is CSVEWPPGQVNNYGYTF.